Included here is one T cell receptor (beta chain) sequence, with context. The sample is drawn from a study of control samples from healthy donors and cancer patients. Repertoires were generated with immunoSEQ multiplex PCR, while TCRdb's copy carries only in-frame clones and drops some. The table includes fewer than 150,000 clones, roughly 90% detected once. Germline V gene data show CDR1 as LNHDA and CDR2 as SQIVND (reference sequence). V lost 3 bases and J lost 1, with 9 bases in between. The length of the CDR3 is 14 residues. V usage is TRBV19 and J usage is TRBJ1-1, with D perhaps matching TRBD1 (5 bases). The clonotype originates from a man younger than 35 in good health. The sample comprised blood. The CDR3 region has the DNA TGTGCCAGTAGTATGATTGGGGCGAACACTGAAGCTTTCTTT. The encoded protein is CASSMIGANTEAFF.